The 17 T cell receptor beta chains given below trace back to one sample, sequenced in a study of shared clonotypes between healthy human individuals. TCRdb keeps only in-frame clones here, not all; method: immunoSEQ multiplex PCR. The sample holds about 600,000 clones; about 96% are singletons and the top ten take about 0.057%. The sequencing input was naive CD4+ T cells sorted from blood. Stated subset: CD45RA+ positively selected. The receptor set was obtained from a woman in her twenties or thirties in good health.

The chain couples TRBV2 to TRBJ2-5, with 7 bases fitting TRBD1. The CDR3 is 14 residues long. V lost 8 bases to trimming and J lost 3 bases; unmatched junction nucleotides: 9. CDR1 is SNHLY and CDR2 is FYNNEI in the germline V gene. The CDR3 DNA sequence: TGTGCCAGCTCCCTATGGCAGGGGGAAGAGACCCAGTACTTC. This encodes CASSLWQGEETQYF. Full variable domain (remainder filled in from reference TRBV2 and TRBJ2-5): EPEVTQTPSHQVTQMGQEVILRCVPISNHLYFYWYRQILGQKVEFLVSFYNNEISEKSEIFDDQFSVERPDGSNFTLKIRSTKLEDSAMYFCASSLWQGEETQYFGPGTRLLVL.

This CDR3 reads CASSLAGTAGSSVYTF. DNA for the CDR3: TGTGCCAGCAGCTTGGCCGGGACAGCTGGGTCAAGTGTCTACACCTTC. The chain recombines TRBV5-6 with TRBJ1-2; 7 nucleotides align to TRBD1. J gave up 10 bases and V 0 bases, and 15 bases lay outside the gene matches. Germline lookup yields CDR1 SGHDT and CDR2 YYEEEE. The CDR3 runs 16 residues.

V usage is TRBV25-1 and J usage is TRBJ1-2; unclear D gene. CDR3 size: 13 residues. Trimming left V 8 bases short and J 4 bases short, with 14 bases between. Germline V CDR1 and CDR2: MGHDK, SYGVNS. The CDR3 loop reads CASGPAAGYGYTF. DNA for the CDR3: TGTGCCAGCGGCCCGGCCGCAGGCTATGGCTACACCTTC.

The CDR3 region has the DNA TGTGCCAGCAGCCTTGAAGGACAGGGCCTAATCTACGAGCAGTACTTC. It encodes CASSLEGQGLIYEQYF. The chain combines TRBV5-4 with TRBJ2-7; TRBD1 matches 8 bases. The length of the CDR3 is 16 residues. V lost 4 bases, J lost 3 bases, and 12 bases stayed unmatched. Germline V gives CDR1 SGHNT, CDR2 YYREEE (reference sequence).

V usage is TRBV6-1 and J usage is TRBJ1-1; D ambiguous. Germline-derived CDR1 and CDR2 are MNHNS and SASEGT. The V and J ends lost 3 bases and 0 bases respectively, with 11 bases between them. The CDR3 totals 15 residues. The CDR3 reads CASSDGRAMNTEAFF. The CDR3 region has the DNA TGTGCCAGCAGTGACGGCAGAGCAATGAACACTGAAGCTTTCTTT.

As for this clone: Other nucleotide sequences from this sample produce the same CDR3. V gene TRBV19 combines with J gene TRBJ1-2; D is uncertain. This CDR3 has 12 amino acids. Germline V gene sequence: CDR1 LNHDA, CDR2 SQIVND (reference sequence). Trimming stripped 3 bases from V and 4 bases from J, with 6 bases between. The CDR3 region has the DNA TGTGCCAGTAGTATCCTGGGCTATGGCTACACCTTC. Its protein is CASSILGYGYTF.

V usage is TRBV5-4 and J usage is TRBJ2-7; 12 bases fit TRBD1. The CDR3 sequence is 15 residues long. In germline, CDR1 is SGHNT, CDR2 YYREEE (reference sequence). Germline trimming cut 4 bases from V and 4 bases from J; bases unmatched to any gene: 6. The CDR3 is CASSTGTGGVYEQYF. The CDR3 DNA sequence: TGTGCCAGCAGCACCGGGACAGGGGGCGTGTACGAGCAGTACTTC.

This chain connects TRBV6-4 to TRBJ2-1, with TRBD2 matching over 8 bases. From germline, CDR1 is MRHNA and CDR2 SNTAGT. CDR3 length: 15 residues. The V and J ends lost 5 bases and 7 bases, in that order; junction bases with no gene match: 10. The CDR3 DNA follows: TGTGCCAGCAGTCGGACTAGCCGTTGGGTGAATGAGCAGTTCTTC. This sequence encodes CASSRTSRWVNEQFF.

CDR3 DNA sequence: TGCGCCAGCAGCCAAGATTTTCGCAGAGCGAACACCGGGGAGCTGTTTTTT. It translates to CASSQDFRRANTGELFF. This chain connects TRBV4-1 to TRBJ2-2; D uncertain. The germline V and J ends were trimmed by 0 bases and 0 bases, with 11 bases remaining between them. The germline gives CDR1 MGHRA, CDR2 YSYEKL. The CDR3 has 17 residues.

The chain employs TRBV6-6 and TRBJ1-2, with a possible D match to TRBD1 (6 bases). CDR3 length equals 13 residues. Between the trimmed V and J ends, which lost 5 bases and 1 base, there was a span of 8 bases. CDR1 is MNHNY, CDR2 SVGAGI, per germline (reference sequence). CDR3 loop: CASSPGHNYGYTF. CDR3 bases: TGTGCCAGCAGTCCGGGACATAACTATGGCTACACCTTC.

This chain connects TRBV28 to TRBJ2-3; TRBD2 agrees at 7 bases. The germline V gene encodes CDR1 MDHEN and CDR2 SYDVKM. The trim removed 6 bases at V and 2 bases at J, leaving 8 bases unmatched. The CDR3 is 15 amino acids. The chain's CDR3 is CASSDLAVTTDTQYF. DNA of the CDR3: TGTGCCAGCAGCGACCTAGCGGTAACCACAGATACGCAGTATTTT.

This clone has only a few counts. This chain links TRBV28 with TRBJ1-5; TRBD1 is a possible D gene (6 bases). The CDR3 has 16 residues. V shed 4 bases and J shed 2 bases, with 15 bases lying between them. Germline values: CDR1 MDHEN, CDR2 SYDVKM. CDR3 protein: CASSWGGGLGNQPQHF. CDR3 DNA sequence: TGTGCCAGCAGTTGGGGAGGGGGGTTAGGCAATCAGCCCCAGCATTTT.

V usage is TRBV2 and J usage is TRBJ2-1; 7 nucleotides match TRBD2. V was clipped by 2 bases and J by 7 bases; unmatched bases: 5. From germline, CDR1 is SNHLY and CDR2 FYNNEI. CDR3 size: 14 residues. This chain's CDR3 is CASSELPGGNEQFF. Here the CDR3 DNA reads TGTGCCAGCAGTGAATTACCCGGGGGGAATGAGCAGTTCTTC.

This clone was seen a single time. J is TRBJ2-5 and V is TRBV6-1; maybe TRBD2 (7 bases). The CDR3 runs 13 residues. The germline V gene has CDR1 MNHNS and CDR2 SASEGT. Trimming shortened V by 4 bases and J by 7 bases, and 13 bases separated the two germline ends. CDR3 region: CASSGEGEGTQYF. The CDR3 DNA follows: TGTGCCAGCAGTGGGGAGGGGGAGGGGACCCAGTACTTC.

The chain joins TRBV2 to TRBJ2-7; 9 bases line up with TRBD1. Germline V gene lookup returns CDR1 SNHLY and CDR2 FYNNEI. This CDR3 contains 15 residues. V lost 2 bases and J lost 2; bases outside the gene matches: 4. The DNA for the CDR3 is TGTGCCAGCAGTGAAACAGGGGGCATTACCTACGAGCAGTACTTC. As protein: CASSETGGITYEQYF.

This chain joins TRBV5-1 and TRBJ2-5, with 10 bases identical to TRBD1. The CDR3 runs 14 residues. Trimming at V came to 2 bases and at J to 3 bases, leaving 1 base not matched to a gene. Looked up from germline, CDR1 is SGHRS and CDR2 is YFSETQ. The CDR3 region is CASSFGTGEETQYF. The CDR3, as DNA: TGCGCCAGCAGCTTCGGGACAGGGGAAGAGACCCAGTACTTC.

The chain has TRBV30 and TRBJ2-7; the D is unclear. This CDR3 region has 12 residues. Germline assignment: CDR1 GTSNPN and CDR2 SVGIG (reference sequence). The V end was cut by 4 bases, the J end by 4 bases, with 11 bases between. CDR3 DNA sequence: TGTGCCTGGACCCCACGCCAGTACGAGCAGTACTTC. It encodes CAWTPRQYEQYF.